This T cell receptor (beta chain) was recorded in a study of T cell responses to AZD1222 COVID-19 vaccine. Assay: immunoSEQ multiplex PCR; the TCRdb copy retains only in-frame clones and omits some. The repertoire holds some 150,000 clones, with approximately 93% as singletons. The CDR3 is 12 amino acids. Trimming removed 5 bases from V and 4 bases from J, with 6 bases in between. Germline-derived CDR1 and CDR2 are SEHNR and FQNEAQ (reference sequence). This rearrangement joins TRBV7-9 to TRBJ2-1; D call uncertain. The sequences come from peripheral blood, collected on day 0 of AZD1222 vaccination. This clonotype was obtained from an adult in good health. The DNA of the CDR3 is TGTGCCAGCAGCGAAGAATACAATGAGCAGTTCTTC. Amino acids: CASSEEYNEQFF.